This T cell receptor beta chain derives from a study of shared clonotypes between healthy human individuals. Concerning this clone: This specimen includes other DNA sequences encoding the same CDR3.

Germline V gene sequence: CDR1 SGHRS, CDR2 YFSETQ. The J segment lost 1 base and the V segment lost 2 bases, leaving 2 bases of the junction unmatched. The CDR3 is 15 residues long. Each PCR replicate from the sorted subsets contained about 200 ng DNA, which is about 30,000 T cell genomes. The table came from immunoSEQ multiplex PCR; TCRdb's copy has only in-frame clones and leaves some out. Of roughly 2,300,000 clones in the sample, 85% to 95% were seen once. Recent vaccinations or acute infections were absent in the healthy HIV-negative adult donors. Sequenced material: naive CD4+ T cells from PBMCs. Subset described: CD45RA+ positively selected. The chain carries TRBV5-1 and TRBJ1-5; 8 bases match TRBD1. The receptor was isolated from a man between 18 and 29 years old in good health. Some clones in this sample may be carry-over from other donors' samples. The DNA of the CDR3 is TGCGCCAGCAGCTTAACAGGGGGAAGCAATCAGCCCCAGCATTTT. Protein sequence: CASSLTGGSNQPQHF.